A selection of T cell receptor beta chains follows, all from one sample in a study of cytomegalovirus exposure and HLA in healthy donors. The assay was immunoSEQ multiplex PCR, and TCRdb's table has in-frame clones only and misses some. Here the sample spans approximately 210,000 clones, around 83% being singletons. Sequenced: PBMCs. Receptors originate from a middle-aged woman in good health and CMV-seronegative. The CDR3 runs from the conserved cysteine through the conserved F or W. The D gene is left open where the match is weak. Not every row has a clone size; where given, it reads once, few, many or a size class.

V gene	D gene	J gene	clone size	CDR3 length	CDR3 DNA	CDR3 protein
TRBV29-1	-	TRBJ2-5	-	13	TGCAGCGTCGAACCGGGACTTCAAGAGACCCAGTACTTC	CSVEPGLQETQYF
TRBV11-3	-	TRBJ1-1	-	12	TGTGCCAGCAGCCTACCGAACACTGAAGCTTTCTTT	CASSLPNTEAFF
TRBV5-6	TRBD2	TRBJ2-6	-	17	TGTGCCAGCAGCTCACTAGCGGGAGGAGCTGGGGCCAACGTCCTGACTTTC	CASSSLAGGAGANVLTF
TRBV7-2	-	TRBJ1-2	-	14	TGTGCCAGCAGCGTTGGTCCCTCCGGTTCTGGCTACACCTTC	CASSVGPSGSGYTF
TRBV6-6	-	TRBJ1-4	-	12	TGTGCCAGCAGTTACTCACAGGAAAAACTGTTTTTT	CASSYSQEKLFF
TRBV5-1	-	TRBJ1-1	-	13	TGCGCCAGCAGCTTGGTATCCTTGTCTGAAGCTTTCTTT	CASSLVSLSEAFF
TRBV19	-	TRBJ1-2	-	15	TGTGCCAGTAGTCCTCAGTCCGCAGGGGATCATGGCTACACCTTC	CASSPQSAGDHGYTF
TRBV4-3	-	TRBJ1-1	-	13	TGCGCCAGCAGCCAAGATCGTGGGCTAGAAGCTTTCTTT	CASSQDRGLEAFF
TRBV7-2	-	TRBJ1-5	-	17	TGTGCCAGCACCACGACAGGTATATTAGAGGCCGATCAGCCCCAGCATTTT	CASTTTGILEADQPQHF
TRBV25-1	TRBD2	TRBJ2-3	few	14	TGTGCCAGCAGTGAACCGGGAGGACCAGATACGCAGTATTTT	CASSEPGGPDTQYF
TRBV7-2	-	TRBJ2-3	-	15	TGTGCCAGCAGGTTTACCCAGTCACCGACAGATACGCAGTATTTT	CASRFTQSPTDTQYF
TRBV6-6	-	TRBJ2-7	-	9	TGTGCCAGCACCCCCTGGCAGTACTTC	CASTPWQYF
TRBV29-1	-	TRBJ2-1	-	12	TGCAGCGTTGATGTAGTCTACAATGAGCAGTTCTTC	CSVDVVYNEQFF
TRBV4-1	-	TRBJ2-3	-	11	TGCGCCAGCGGGCTCGGAGATACGCAGTATTTT	CASGLGDTQYF
TRBV6-6	-	TRBJ2-5	-	15	TGTGCCAGCAGTTCCCGCCCCAAGACGGGGAGGTCCCAGTACTTC	CASSSRPKTGRSQYF
TRBV18	TRBD1	TRBJ1-5	-	15	TGTGCCAGCTCATCGGGACAGGTTCCCAATCAGCCCCAGCATTTT	CASSSGQVPNQPQHF
TRBV7-2	-	TRBJ1-2	-	13	TGTGCCAGCAGCTTAAACGGGGTGGGAGGCTACACCTTC	CASSLNGVGGYTF
TRBV2	TRBD2	TRBJ2-4	-	15	TGTGCCAGCCTAGCGGAGAGACTAGCCAAAAACATTCAGTACTTC	CASLAERLAKNIQYF
TRBV25-1	-	TRBJ1-1	few	15	TGTGCCAGCACCCTCCCTGGTAGGGGATGGACTGAAGCTTTCTTT	CASTLPGRGWTEAFF
TRBV27	TRBD1	TRBJ1-5	-	13	TGTGCCAGCAGTCCGGGACAGCGCTTGCCCCAGCATTTT	CASSPGQRLPQHF
TRBV7-2	TRBD2	TRBJ2-7	-	15	TGTGCCAGCAGACGGGGGACTAGCGGGAACTACGAGCAGTACTTC	CASRRGTSGNYEQYF
TRBV9	TRBD1	TRBJ1-1	-	15	TGTGCCAGCAGCGCGGGACAGGGGAAGGTGGTTAAAGCTTTCTTT	CASSAGQGKVVKAFF
TRBV2	TRBD1	TRBJ1-5	few	14	TGTGCCAGCAGCAAAGGACAGGGGACTCAGCCCCAGCATTTT	CASSKGQGTQPQHF
TRBV19	TRBD1	TRBJ1-5	-	15	TGTGCCAGTAGTATAGGTGGCAGGGGGATGCGGCCCCAGCATTTT	CASSIGGRGMRPQHF
TRBV19	-	TRBJ1-4	-	16	TGTGCCAGTAGTATAGAAACTCATTCGGCAGGTGAAAAACTGTTTTTT	CASSIETHSAGEKLFF
TRBV28	TRBD1	TRBJ1-4	-	17	TGTGCCAGCAGTCTTCCCCCCCGGGACAGGACGAATGAAAAACTGTTTTTT	CASSLPPRDRTNEKLFF
TRBV6-4	-	TRBJ1-2	-	14	-	CASSVGQGNYGYTF
TRBV5-1	-	TRBJ2-7	-	16	TGCGCCAGCAGCCCGAATATTGGGGGGAATACCTACGAGCAGTACTTC	CASSPNIGGNTYEQYF
TRBV7-2	-	TRBJ2-2	-	16	TGTGCCAGCAGCCCCCGACAGGCTGATGGCGCGGGGGAGCTGTTTTTT	CASSPRQADGAGELFF
TRBV7-3	-	TRBJ2-1	once	13	TGTGCCAGCAGCTTAACAGGGGACAATGAGCAGTTCTTC	CASSLTGDNEQFF
TRBV7-2	-	TRBJ2-6	-	16	TGTGCCAGCAGCTTAGCCAGCAGCTCTGGGGCCAACGTCCCGACTTTC	CASSLASSSGANVPTF
TRBV19	-	TRBJ1-1	-	15	TGTGCCAGTAGTACCTACAGTTCCATGAACACTGAAGCTTTCTTT	CASSTYSSMNTEAFF
TRBV19	-	TRBJ1-5	-	14	TGTGCCAGTAGTGAAGACAGCTTCAATCAGCCCCAGCATTTT	CASSEDSFNQPQHF
TRBV6-1	TRBD1	TRBJ1-6	-	15	TGTGCCAGCAGTGATCAGACAGGGGGCCGTTCACCCCTCCACTTT	CASSDQTGGRSPLHF
TRBV15	-	TRBJ2-3	-	15	TGTGCCACCAGCAGAGTCTATCCTAGCACAGATACGCAGTATTTT	CATSRVYPSTDTQYF
TRBV5-4	-	TRBJ2-1	-	15	TGTGCCAGCAGCCTAGGTTCTAGCGTAAACAATGAGCAGTTCTTC	CASSLGSSVNNEQFF
TRBV7-3	-	TRBJ2-3	few	13	TGTGCCAGCAGCTTGCTCCAGGGGGATACGCAGTATTTT	CASSLLQGDTQYF
TRBV7-9	-	TRBJ1-1	-	13	TGTGCCAGCAGTTGGGGCCCGAACACTGAAGCTTTCTTT	CASSWGPNTEAFF
TRBV27	TRBD1	TRBJ2-1	-	14	TGTGCCAGCGAAGGACAGGGCAGGGCCAATGAGCAGTTCTTC	CASEGQGRANEQFF
TRBV5-1	TRBD2	TRBJ2-5	many	15	TGCGCCAGCAGCTTTACCGGGAGGGACCAAGAGACCCAGTACTTC	CASSFTGRDQETQYF
TRBV6-1	-	TRBJ2-7	-	13	TGTGCCAGCAGTGTGCCAGGGTTGTACGAGCAGTACTTC	CASSVPGLYEQYF